This T cell receptor (beta chain) stems from a study of T cell repertoires in cytomegalovirus infection. From the reads, TCRdb called clonotypes with MiXCR, one entry per CDR3 protein. The table has almost 550,000 distinct CDR3 sequences, 16% seen once. This clonotype was seen a handful of times. The CDR3 totals 14 residues. Germline CDR1 reads MNHEY; CDR2 reads SMNVEV (reference sequence). Trimming cost V 4 bases and J 6 bases, with 12 bases left between them. The chain combines TRBV27 with TRBJ2-2; D is unclear. This receptor was obtained from a human donor in good health (CMV status not recorded). Some clones in this sample may be carry-over from other donors' samples. Sample: CD8+ T cells from PBMCs. As DNA, the CDR3 is TGTGCCAGCAGTTGGACCCCTGGATCCGGGGAGCTGTTTTTT. Protein: CASSWTPGSGELFF.